Below are 4 T cell receptor beta chains sequenced from a single sample in a study of blood T cell repertoires in COVID-19. TCRdb's table, derived via immunoSEQ multiplex PCR, lists solely in-frame clones and lacks some. The repertoire holds about 140,000 clones, with around 78% as singletons. Input material: peripheral blood. The receptor source for this set is a woman over 75 with active or convalescent COVID-19.

This chain joins TRBV19 and TRBJ1-5, with 8 bases matching TRBD1. Germline V gene sequence: CDR1 LNHDA, CDR2 SQIVND (reference sequence). The CDR3 has 12 amino acids. J lost 7 bases, V lost 9 bases, and 5 bases had no gene match. The CDR3 nucleotides are TGTGCCAGCTCAGGGGGCATGCAGCCCCAGCATTTT. This gives the protein CASSGGMQPQHF.

Worth noting for this clone: Additional DNA sequences in this sample encode the identical CDR3. The rearrangement links TRBV6-5 to TRBJ2-1, with D uncertain. Trimming removed 3 bases from V and 0 bases from J, with 9 bases in between. This CDR3 comprises 15 residues. Per the germline V gene, CDR1 is MNHEY and CDR2 is SVGAGI. The CDR3, as DNA: TGTGCCAGCAGTTATCACCCTAGCTCCTACAATGAGCAGTTCTTC. Protein product: CASSYHPSSYNEQFF.

A single count supports this clone. The rearrangement uses TRBV10-3 and TRBJ1-1, with TRBD1 as a possible D gene (5 bases). V dropped 4 bases and J dropped 5 bases, with 17 bases sitting between them. Per the germline V gene, CDR1 is ENHRY and CDR2 is SYGVKD. The CDR3 consists of 15 residues. The CDR3 sequence: CAISGWNRGETEAFF. The CDR3 DNA is TGTGCCATCAGTGGCTGGAATCGGGGGGAGACTGAAGCTTTCTTT.

Worth noting for this clone: At one of its ends the junction is not consistent with the germline gene, which may arise from a read error. The CDR3 loop is CASSLGTVAGELFF. As DNA, the CDR3 is TGTGCTAGCAGCTTAGGGACAGTGGCCGGGGAGCTGTTTTTT. This sequence joins TRBV7-7 and TRBJ2-2, with 7 bases identical to TRBD1. CDR1 SSHAT and CDR2 FNYEAQ come from the germline V gene (reference sequence). This CDR3 has 14 amino acids.